Listed here are 6 T cell receptor beta chains from one sample, sequenced in a study of cytomegalovirus exposure and HLA in healthy donors (TCRdb year 2017). Receptors were amplified or captured by the immunoSEQ multiplex PCR assay. A mixture of 60 forward primers for TCR Vbeta segments and 13 reverse primers for TCR Jbeta segments was used in the multiplex PCR. TCRdb took this table from immuneACCESS and kept in-frame rearrangements with V and J called. Such tables lack part of the clones; where checked against another copy, unresolved V genes explain under half of the gap, and the rest is unexplained. This sample gives fewer than 200,000 clones in total; 70% to 80% of them show up just once. Of the sample, about 9.6% is held by the ten largest clones. Sequenced: PBMCs. The receptors were sampled from a man younger than 35 in good health and CMV-seropositive.

The CDR3 protein is CASSPYGSGGANEQFF. As DNA, the CDR3 is TGTGCCAGCAGCCCCTACGGGAGCGGGGGGGCCAATGAGCAGTTCTTC. The chain has TRBV9 and TRBJ2-1; 10 positions match TRBD2. The CDR3 has 16 residues. The germline V gene has CDR1 SGDLS and CDR2 YYNGEE. The V gene end was trimmed by 4 bases and the J gene end by 6 bases; junction bases not matched to a gene: 10.

This chain uses TRBV25-1 with TRBJ2-5, with 14 bases fitting TRBD2. The CDR3 runs 17 residues. Trimming took 5 bases from V and 5 from J; bases not matched to a gene: 10. CDR1 MGHDK and CDR2 SYGVNS come from the germline V gene. For the CDR3, the DNA is TGTGCCAGCAGTAAGACTAGCGGGAGGGGGTTGGAGGAGACCCAGTACTTC. This codes for CASSKTSGRGLEETQYF.

The chain links TRBV18 to TRBJ2-1; TRBD1 aligns across 7 bases. Trimming removed 4 bases from V and 5 bases from J; junction bases left unmatched: 14. The CDR3 is 17 amino acids. Germline CDR1 and CDR2: KGHSH and LQKENI. The CDR3 here is CASSLRDRKMTHNEQFF. The CDR3 DNA is TGTGCCAGCTCACTCCGGGACAGAAAAATGACACACAATGAGCAGTTCTTC. Together with reference TRBV18 and TRBJ2-1, the CDR3 gives the full variable domain: NAGVMQNPRHLVRRRGQEARLRCSPMKGHSHVYWYRQLPEEGLKFMVYLQKENIIDESGMPKERFSAEFPKEGPSILRIQQVVRGDSAAYFCASSLRDRKMTHNEQFFGPGTRLTVL.

The CDR3 spells CASRGSQGGNEQFF. The CDR3 DNA sequence: TGTGCCAGCAGGGGTTCACAGGGGGGGAATGAGCAGTTCTTC. V is TRBV2 and J is TRBJ2-1, with a tentative D call TRBD1 (8 bases). V was pared by 6 bases and J by 7 bases, with 16 bases between. Germline V gives CDR1 SNHLY, CDR2 FYNNEI. CDR3 length: 14 amino acids.

V gene TRBV10-3 combines with J gene TRBJ2-2, with 9 positions matching TRBD1. Germline V gives CDR1 ENHRY, CDR2 SYGVKD. With V trimmed by 10 bases and J by 0 bases, 12 bases remained unmatched. The CDR3 has 17 amino acids. The CDR3 sequence is CATLPGTGSPNTGELFF. CDR3 coding DNA: TGTGCCACCTTACCCGGGACAGGGTCCCCGAACACCGGGGAGCTGTTTTTT.

The rearrangement joins TRBV30 to TRBJ2-5; D is unclear. Germline V CDR1 and CDR2: GTSNPN, SVGIG (reference sequence). CDR3 length: 14 amino acids. The V and J ends lost 0 bases and 5 bases respectively, with 13 bases between them. CDR3 in DNA: TGTGCCTGGAGTGTATCCAGGATGTGGGAGACCCAGTACTTC. Amino acids: CAWSVSRMWETQYF.